In this sample, the clone carrying this T cell receptor beta chain turned up a few times. The record originates from a study of cytomegalovirus exposure and HLA in healthy donors. There are 14 residues in the CDR3. CDR1 is MNHEY and CDR2 is SMNVEV in the germline V gene (reference sequence). The V end was cut by 2 bases, the J end by 10 bases, with 15 bases between. PCR amplification relied on 60 Vbeta primers (plus 13 Jbeta primers). Clones were read by immunoSEQ multiplex PCR, and TCRdb kept only the in-frame ones, dropping some. This sample has some 99,000 clones, with roughly 70% found just once. The J gene is TRBJ2-1, the V gene TRBV27, with D possibly matching TRBD1 (5 bases). The sequence was obtained from a male donor in good health and CMV-seronegative. The source material was PBMCs. Written as DNA, the CDR3 is TGTGCCAGCAGTTTAAGGGGTAAGGGCGGCGAGCAGTTCTTC. Translated, it gives CASSLRGKGGEQFF.